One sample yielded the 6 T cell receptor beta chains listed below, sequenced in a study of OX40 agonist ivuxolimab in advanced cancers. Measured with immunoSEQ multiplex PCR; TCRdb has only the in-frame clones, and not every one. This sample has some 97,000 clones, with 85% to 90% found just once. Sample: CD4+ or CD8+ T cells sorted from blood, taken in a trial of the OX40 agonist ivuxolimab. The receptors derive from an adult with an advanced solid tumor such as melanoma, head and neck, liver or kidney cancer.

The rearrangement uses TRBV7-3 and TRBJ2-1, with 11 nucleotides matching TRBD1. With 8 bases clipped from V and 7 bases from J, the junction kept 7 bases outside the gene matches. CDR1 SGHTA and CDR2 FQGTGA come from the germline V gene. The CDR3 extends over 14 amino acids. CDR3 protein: CASRGQGAINEQFF. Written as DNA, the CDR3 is TGTGCCAGCCGCGGACAGGGGGCAATAAATGAGCAGTTCTTC.

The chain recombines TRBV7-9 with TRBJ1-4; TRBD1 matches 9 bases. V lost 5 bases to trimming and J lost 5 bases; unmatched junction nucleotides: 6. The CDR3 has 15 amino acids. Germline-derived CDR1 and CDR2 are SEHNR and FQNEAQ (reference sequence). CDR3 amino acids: CASSEGTGRNEKLFF. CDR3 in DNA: TGTGCCAGCAGCGAGGGGACAGGGAGGAATGAAAAACTGTTTTTT.

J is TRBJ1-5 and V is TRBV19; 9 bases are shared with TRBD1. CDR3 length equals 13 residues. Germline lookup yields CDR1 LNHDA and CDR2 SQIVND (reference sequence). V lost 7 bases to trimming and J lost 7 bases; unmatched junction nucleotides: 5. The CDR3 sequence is CASTRDRDQPQHF. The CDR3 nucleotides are TGTGCCAGTACTCGGGACAGGGACCAGCCCCAGCATTTT. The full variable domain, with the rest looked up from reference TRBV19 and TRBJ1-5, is DGGITQSPKYLFRKEGQNVTLSCEQNLNHDAMYWYRQDPGQGLRLIYYSQIVNDFQKGDIAEGYSVSREKKESFPLTVTSAQKNPTAFYLCASTRDRDQPQHFGDGTRLSIL.

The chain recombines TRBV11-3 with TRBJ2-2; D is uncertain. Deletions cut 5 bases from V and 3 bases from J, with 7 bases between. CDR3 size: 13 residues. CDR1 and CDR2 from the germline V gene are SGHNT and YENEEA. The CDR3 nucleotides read TGTGCCAGCAGCCAATTCCACACCGGGGAGCTGTTTTTT. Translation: CASSQFHTGELFF. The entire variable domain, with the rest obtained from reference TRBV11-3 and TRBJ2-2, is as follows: EAGVVQSPRYKIIEKKQPVAFWCNPISGHNTLYWYLQNLGQGPELLIRYENEEAVDDSQLPKDRFSAERLKGVDSTLKIQPAELGDSAVYLCASSQFHTGELFFGEGSRLTVL.

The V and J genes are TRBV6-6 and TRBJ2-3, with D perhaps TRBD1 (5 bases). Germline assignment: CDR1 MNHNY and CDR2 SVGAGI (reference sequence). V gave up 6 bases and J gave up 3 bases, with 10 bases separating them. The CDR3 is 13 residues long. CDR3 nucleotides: TGTGCCAGCAGAGAAAGGGGTACAGATACGCAGTATTTT. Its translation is CASRERGTDTQYF.

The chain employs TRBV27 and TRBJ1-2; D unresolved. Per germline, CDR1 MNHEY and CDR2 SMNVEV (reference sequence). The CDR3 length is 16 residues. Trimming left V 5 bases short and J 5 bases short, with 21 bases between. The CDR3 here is CASSRVLAGGIYGYTF. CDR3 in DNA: TGTGCCAGCAGTCGCGTTCTGGCAGGAGGAATATATGGCTACACCTTC.